This entry is about one TCR beta chain. The data were obtained in a study of blood T cell repertoires in COVID-19. Assay used: immunoSEQ multiplex PCR; TCRdb lists only in-frame clones, some missing. Altogether approximately 200,000 clones are present, around nine tenths being singletons, with the ten largest covering less than 3.5%. Germline CDR1 reads MDHEN; CDR2 reads SYDVKM. The ends were cut back, 2 bases at V and 1 base at J, with 5 bases in the middle. CDR3 size: 13 residues. This sequence was found in a woman aged 60-70 years with acute or convalescent COVID-19. Sequences were obtained from peripheral blood. The chain recombines TRBV28 with TRBJ1-2, with D unclear. CDR3 nucleotide sequence: TGTGCCAGCAGTTTACCCAGTAACTATGGCTACACCTTC. Its protein product is CASSLPSNYGYTF.